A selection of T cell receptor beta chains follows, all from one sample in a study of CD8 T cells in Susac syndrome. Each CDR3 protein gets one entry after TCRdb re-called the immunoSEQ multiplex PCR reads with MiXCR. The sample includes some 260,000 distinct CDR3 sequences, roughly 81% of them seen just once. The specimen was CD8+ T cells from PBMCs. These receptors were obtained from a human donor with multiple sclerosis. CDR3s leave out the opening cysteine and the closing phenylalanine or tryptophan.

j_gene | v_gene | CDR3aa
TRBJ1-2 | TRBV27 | ASSRGRNYGYT
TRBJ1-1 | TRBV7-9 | ASSPGHTAEAF
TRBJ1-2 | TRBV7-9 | ASSPQGAYYGYT
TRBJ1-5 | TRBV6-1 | ASSKRGQGFSQPQH
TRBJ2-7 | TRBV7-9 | ASSDSTGYEQY
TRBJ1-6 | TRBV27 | ASSRGHSSYNSPLH
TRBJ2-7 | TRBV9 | ASNDGRGSYEQY
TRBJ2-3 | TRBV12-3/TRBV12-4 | ASRGPQGPSTDTQY
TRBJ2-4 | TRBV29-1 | SVEEIQGGKNIQY
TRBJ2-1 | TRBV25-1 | ASQAGGANEQF
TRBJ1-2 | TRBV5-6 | ASSIGQGGGYT
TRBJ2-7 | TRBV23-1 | ASSQGASGLSTYEQY
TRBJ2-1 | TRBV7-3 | ASSFVYEQF
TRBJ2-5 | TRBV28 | ASSPGDPWYQETQY
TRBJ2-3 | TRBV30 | AWRGLASGRALDTQY
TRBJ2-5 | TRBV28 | ASSPPRGGQETQY
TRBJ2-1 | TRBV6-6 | ASSDRDTNEQF
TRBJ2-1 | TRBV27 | ASSAGGTSYNEQF
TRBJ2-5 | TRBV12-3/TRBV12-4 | ASRGQAQETQY
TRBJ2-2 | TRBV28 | ASSSSTGITGELF
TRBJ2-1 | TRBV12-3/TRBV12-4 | ASSLLGPYNEQF
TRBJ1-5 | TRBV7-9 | ASSMGDQPQH
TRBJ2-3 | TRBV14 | ASSQDRSGRFSDTQY
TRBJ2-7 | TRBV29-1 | SVRTGQTYEQY
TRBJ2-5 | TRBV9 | ASSVGSGSGETQY
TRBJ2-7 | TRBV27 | ASTAAGAIYEQY
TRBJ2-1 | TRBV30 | AWSVRPQF
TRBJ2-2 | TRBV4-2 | ASSPFVPPKRGELF
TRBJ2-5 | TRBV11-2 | ASSLSGSLETQY
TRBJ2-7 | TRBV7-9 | ASGGTGPYEQY
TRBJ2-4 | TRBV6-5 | ASSSGTGRGNIQY
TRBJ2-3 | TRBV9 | ASSAGERVGADTQY
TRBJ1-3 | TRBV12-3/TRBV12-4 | ASSSSGRISGNTIY
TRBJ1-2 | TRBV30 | ACKVVSNYGYT